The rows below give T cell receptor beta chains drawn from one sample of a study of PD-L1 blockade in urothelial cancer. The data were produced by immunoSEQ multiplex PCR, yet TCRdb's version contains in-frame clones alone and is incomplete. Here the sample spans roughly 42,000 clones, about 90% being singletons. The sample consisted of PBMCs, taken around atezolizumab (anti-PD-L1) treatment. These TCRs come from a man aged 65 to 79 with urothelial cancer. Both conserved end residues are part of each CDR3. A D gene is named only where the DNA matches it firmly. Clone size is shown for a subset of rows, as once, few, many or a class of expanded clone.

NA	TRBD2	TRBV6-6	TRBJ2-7	CASSYGAGAVYEQYF	TGTGCCAGCAGTTACGGGGCGGGAGCGGTCTACGAGCAGTACTTC
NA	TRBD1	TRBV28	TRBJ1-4	CASITGGSNEKLFF	TGTGCCAGCATTACAGGGGGATCAAATGAAAAACTGTTTTTT
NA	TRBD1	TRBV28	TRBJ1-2	CASWVTGAGNYGYTF	TGTGCCAGCTGGGTAACAGGGGCGGGGAACTATGGCTACACCTTC
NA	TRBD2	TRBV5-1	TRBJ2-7	CASSLPLGEGTQQYF	TGCGCCAGCAGCCTCCCCCTGGGGGAGGGAACCCAGCAGTACTTC
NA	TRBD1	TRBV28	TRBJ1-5	CASSFLSTGGLSSNQPQHF	TGTGCCAGCAGTTTCCTTTCGACAGGGGGCCTAAGTAGCAATCAGCCCCAGCATTTT
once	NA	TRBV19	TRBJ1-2	CASSTEREMDYGYTF	TGTGCCAGTAGTACGGAGAGGGAAATGGACTATGGCTACACCTTC
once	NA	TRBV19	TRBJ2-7	CASSIESRSSYEQYF	TGTGCCAGTAGTATAGAGTCTAGGAGCTCCTACGAGCAGTACTTC
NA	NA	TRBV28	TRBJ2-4	CASSLQGSRNIQYF	TGTGCCAGCAGTTTACAGGGATCCAGAAACATTCAGTACTTC
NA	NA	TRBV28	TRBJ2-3	CASKPEWRDTQYF	TGTGCCAGCAAGCCAGAATGGAGGGATACGCAGTATTTT
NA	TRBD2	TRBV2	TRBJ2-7	CASTEGGEQYF	TGTGCCAGCACTGAGGGAGGGGAGCAGTACTTC